This entry features one T cell receptor (beta chain) sequence. The sample belongs to a study of radiation and T cells in renal cell carcinoma. Study information: Nephrectomy followed 15 Gy stereotactic body radiation by 4 weeks.

This table comes from immunoSEQ multiplex PCR, and its TCRdb copy is limited to in-frame clones, with some not included. The top ten hold under 25% of the sample, which has some 150,000 clones, less than 85% seen once. Sample time point: baseline pretreatment blood. Treatment noted: 15 Gy SBRT to primary tumor, nephrectomy 4 weeks later. The CDR3 spans 15 residues. Germline CDR1 is SGHDT and CDR2 is YYEEEE. V shed 2 bases and J shed 0 bases, with 6 bases lying between them. The starting material was blood, obtained from a patient whose treatment included radiotherapy and nephrectomy. This clonotype originated in a woman in her fifties or sixties with renal cell carcinoma. The chain recombines TRBV5-6 with TRBJ2-6; a weak D match, TRBD2 (5 bases). The CDR3: CASSFRDSGANVLTF. CDR3 sequence (DNA): TGTGCCAGCAGCTTCCGGGACTCTGGGGCCAACGTCCTGACTTTC. Full variable domain (missing parts from reference TRBV5-6 and TRBJ2-6): DAGVTQSPTHLIKTRGQQVTLRCSPKSGHDTVSWYQQALGQGPQFIFQYYEEEERQRGNFPDRFSGHQFPNYSSELNVNALLLGDSALYLCASSFRDSGANVLTFGAGSRLTVL.